Each of the 14 T cell receptor beta chains below was sequenced from the same sample in a study of blood T cell repertoires in COVID-19 (dated by TCRdb to 2020 to 2021). The receptor library was made with the immunoSEQ multiplex PCR assay. The source is immuneACCESS, and TCRdb retained only in-frame sequences with V and J called. Part of the clones is not carried over; for the studies checked, unresolved V genes explain less than half of this, and the remainder is unexplained. The sample includes approximately 67,000 clones, with roughly 82% observed a single time. The top ten constitute just over 6.5% of the sample. The material sequenced was peripheral blood. The receptors were gathered from a man aged 55 to 69 with acute or convalescent COVID-19.

This chain uses TRBV2 with TRBJ2-5; no reliable D call. Trimming took 7 bases from V and 4 from J, leaving 7 bases between them. Germline V lookup: CDR1 SNHLY, CDR2 FYNNEI. The CDR3 has 11 amino acids. The CDR3 region is CASTVGETQYF. The CDR3 DNA is TGTGCCAGCACGGTCGGAGAGACCCAGTACTTC.

This chain uses TRBV5-1 with TRBJ1-3; TRBD1 is a possible D gene (5 bases). Germline-derived CDR1 and CDR2 are SGHRS and YFSETQ. The CDR3 length is 16 residues. V lost 4 bases to trimming and J lost 4 bases, with 18 bases between them. The DNA of the CDR3 is TGCGCCAGCAGCCACCAGACAGCGCGAACAGGAAACACCATATATTTT. Translated, it gives CASSHQTARTGNTIYF.

CDR3 in DNA: TGTGCCAGCAGCTCAAGACAGGGACAGGGAGAAAAACTGTTTTTT. Translating gives CASSSRQGQGEKLFF. The chain couples TRBV9 to TRBJ1-4; 9 bases match TRBD1. The V gene's germline CDR1 is SGDLS and CDR2 YYNGEE. Trimming at V came to 4 bases and at J to 8 bases, leaving 9 bases not matched to a gene. There are 15 residues in the CDR3.

The chain employs TRBV29-1 and TRBJ2-2; TRBD1 is a possible D gene (6 bases). The CDR3 loop spans 14 amino acids. V lost 7 bases to trimming and J lost 5 bases, with 17 bases between them. The germline gives CDR1 SQVTM, CDR2 ANQGSEA. The CDR3 reads CSAREGVGTGELFF. CDR3 sequence (DNA): TGCAGCGCTCGAGAGGGGGTCGGAACCGGGGAGCTGTTTTTT.

V gene TRBV10-3 combines with J gene TRBJ1-1; the D is unclear. Looked up from germline, CDR1 is ENHRY and CDR2 is SYGVKD. Trimming took off 10 bases at V and 11 bases at J, with 23 bases between the two ends. This CDR3 comprises 13 residues. The CDR3 here is CATHQDVRGEAFF. The CDR3 nucleotides read TGTGCCACCCACCAAGATGTGCGGGGAGAGGCTTTCTTT.

This clone appeared a single time. This sequence joins TRBV7-2 and TRBJ2-7, with unresolved D. Germline CDR1 and CDR2: SGHTA and FQGNSA. The CDR3 contains 13 residues. Trimming removed 2 bases from V and 4 bases from J, with 9 bases in between. The CDR3 DNA reads as TGTGCCAGCAGCTTACCTTCCAGATACGAGCAGTACTTC. Its protein product is CASSLPSRYEQYF.

The chain joins TRBV30 to TRBJ1-6; 7 bases are a match to TRBD1. CDR3 length: 15 residues. V lost 3 bases to trimming and J lost 0 bases; unmatched junction nucleotides: 2. Germline CDR1 reads GTSNPN; CDR2 reads SVGIG (reference sequence). The CDR3 DNA follows: TGTGCCTGGAGGGGGGACAGCTCCTATAATTCACCCCTCCACTTT. It translates to CAWRGDSSYNSPLHF. The full variable domain, in which reference TRBV30 and TRBJ1-6 provide the parts outside the CDR3, is SQTIHQWPATLVQPVGSPLSLECTVEGTSNPNLYWYRQAAGRGLQLLFYSVGIGQISSEVPQNLSASRPQDRQFILSSKKLLLSDSGFYLCAWRGDSSYNSPLHFGNGTRLTVT.

The chain employs TRBV7-9 and TRBJ1-1; 8 positions agree with TRBD1. This CDR3 has 17 residues. Losses at the gene ends were 7 bases for V and 1 base for J; bases not matched to a gene: 14. Germline lookup yields CDR1 SEHNR and CDR2 FQNEAQ (reference sequence). The CDR3 sequence: CASTRKGGTGPNTEAFF. The CDR3 coding sequence is TGTGCCAGCACCAGGAAGGGGGGGACAGGACCGAACACTGAAGCTTTCTTT.

Only one count was recorded for this clone. The V and J genes are TRBV12-3 or TRBV12-4 and TRBJ1-5; D gene ambiguous. Trimming stripped 7 bases from V and 0 bases from J, with 7 bases between. CDR3 size: 13 residues. CDR3 in amino acids: CASTTYSNQPQHF. CDR3 sequence (DNA): TGTGCCAGCACTACCTATAGCAATCAGCCCCAGCATTTT.

The chain has TRBV6-5 and TRBJ1-3, with 9 nucleotides matching TRBD1. CDR3 length: 14 amino acids. V lost 7 bases and J lost 0; bases outside the gene matches: 1. CDR1 is MNHEY, CDR2 SVGAGI, per germline. This CDR3 is CASTTGGSGNTIYF. The CDR3 DNA reads TGTGCCAGCACGACAGGGGGCTCTGGAAACACCATATATTTT.

The chain carries TRBV7-2 and TRBJ1-1; a possible D gene is TRBD1 (6 bases). This CDR3 has 13 amino acids. CDR1 SGHTA and CDR2 FQGNSA come from the germline V gene. V was cut by 2 bases and J by 6 bases, with 10 bases left in between. CDR3 sequence reads: CASSLSGVAEAFF. The CDR3 region has the DNA TGTGCCAGCAGCTTATCAGGGGTCGCTGAAGCTTTCTTT.

The chain is built from TRBV7-9 and TRBJ1-1; 7 bases match TRBD1. J lost 2 bases, V lost 1 base, and 4 bases had no gene match. Per the germline V gene, CDR1 is SEHNR and CDR2 is FQNEAQ (reference sequence). This CDR3 has 15 amino acids. This CDR3 reads CASSLGGTENTEAFF. The CDR3 coding sequence is TGTGCCAGCAGCTTAGGGGGGACAGAAAACACTGAAGCTTTCTTT. Supplemented by reference TRBV7-9 and TRBJ1-1, the full variable domain reads DTGVSQNPRHKITKRGQNVTFRCDPISEHNRLYWYRQTLGQGPEFLTYFQNEAQLEKSRLLSDRFSAERPKGSFSTLEIQRTEQGDSAMYLCASSLGGTENTEAFFGQGTRLTVV.

The chain recombines TRBV7-2 with TRBJ2-3, with D possibly TRBD1 on 6 matching bases. This CDR3 is built from 14 residues. Per germline, CDR1 SGHTA and CDR2 FQGNSA. Trimming removed 3 bases from V and 5 bases from J, with 12 bases in between. CDR3 coding DNA: TGTGCCAGCAGCTTTGGCACAGGGCGAGATACGCAGTATTTT. It codes for CASSFGTGRDTQYF.

This sequence joins TRBV12-3 or TRBV12-4 and TRBJ2-1, with a possible D match to TRBD1 (6 bases). This CDR3 region has 12 residues. With 6 bases removed from V and 12 bases from J, the gap between germline ends came to 15 bases. In DNA, the CDR3 is TGTGCCAGCAGCTTACAGGGCATGGGGCAGTTCTTC. Its translation: CASSLQGMGQFF.